One and the same sample provided the 8 T cell receptor beta chains below, sequenced in a study of cytomegalovirus exposure and HLA in healthy donors. Vbeta (60) and Jbeta (13) primers were used in the PCR. Some clones are missing from TCRdb's copy, which holds only in-frame ones; the method was immunoSEQ multiplex PCR. The sample holds about 120,000 clones; 65% to 80% are singletons and the top ten take 3.4%. The specimen was PBMCs. All receptors come from a man between 25 and 39 years old in good health and CMV-seronegative.

The chain employs TRBV6-4 and TRBJ1-2; D might be TRBD1 (6 bases). Looked up from germline, CDR1 is MRHNA and CDR2 is SNTAGT. Deletions cut 3 bases from V and 2 bases from J, with 16 bases between. The CDR3 covers 16 residues. The CDR3 DNA reads as TGTGCCAGCAGTGATGCCGGGACAAATCCCAACTATGGCTACACCTTC. The encoded protein is CASSDAGTNPNYGYTF.

The chain employs TRBV5-1 and TRBJ2-6; D is perhaps TRBD2 (7 bases). From germline, CDR1 is SGHRS and CDR2 YFSETQ. V lost 0 bases and J lost 4, with 17 bases in between. This CDR3 spans 18 amino acids. CDR3 coding DNA: TGCGCCAGCAGCTTGGGTCTATGGGGGGGCGCGGGGGCCAACGTCCTGACTTTC. Its translation is CASSLGLWGGAGANVLTF.

This clone was counted once. The CDR3 bases are TGTGCCAGCAGCGCCGGACAGAGCACAGATACGCAGTATTTT. As protein: CASSAGQSTDTQYF. This chain joins TRBV13 and TRBJ2-3; D is perhaps TRBD1 (6 bases). Trimming took 5 bases from V and 0 from J, leaving 9 bases between them. The CDR3 runs to 14 residues. The germline V gene encodes CDR1 PRHDT and CDR2 FYEKMQ (reference sequence).

This chain links TRBV15 with TRBJ1-2; the D is unclear. Germline loops: CDR1 LNHNV, CDR2 YYDKDF (reference sequence). CDR3 length: 16 amino acids. With 0 bases removed from V and 0 bases from J, the gap between germline ends came to 11 bases. The CDR3 sequence is CATSRDTAGTNYGYTF. The CDR3 nucleotides read TGTGCCACCAGCAGAGATACCGCAGGAACTAACTATGGCTACACCTTC. Using reference TRBV15 and TRBJ1-2 for the parts outside the CDR3, the full variable domain is DAMVIQNPRYQVTQFGKPVTLSCSQTLNHNVMYWYQQKSSQAPKLLFHYYDKDFNNEADTPDNFQSRRPNTSFCFLDIRSPGLGDTAMYLCATSRDTAGTNYGYTFGSGTRLTVV.

This clone has a handful of counts. V usage is TRBV10-3 and J usage is TRBJ1-1; perhaps TRBD1 as D (5 bases). Germline-derived CDR1 and CDR2 are ENHRY and SYGVKD. Trimming removed 6 bases from V and 1 base from J, with 12 bases in between. The CDR3 runs 14 residues. Here the CDR3 DNA reads TGTGCCATCAGCCCCCGGGACTCGAACACTGAAGCTTTCTTT. This codes for CAISPRDSNTEAFF.

This sequence joins TRBV7-7 and TRBJ2-3; TRBD2 is a possible D gene (5 bases). V lost 1 base and J 4 bases, leaving 12 bases between the germline ends. CDR3 length: 15 amino acids. Germline values: CDR1 SSHAT, CDR2 FNYEAQ (reference sequence). In DNA form, the CDR3 reads TGTGCCAGCAGCTTAGTCGGGGTTTTGGCAGATACGCAGTATTTT. Its protein is CASSLVGVLADTQYF.

This chain connects TRBV11-2 to TRBJ2-7, with D perhaps TRBD1 (5 bases). The CDR3 runs 13 residues. Per germline, CDR1 SGHAT and CDR2 FQNNGV. V shed 11 bases and J shed 3 bases, with 17 bases lying between them. The CDR3 here is CASRRDYGYEQYF. As DNA, the CDR3 is TGTGCCTCTCGCAGGGATTATGGCTACGAGCAGTACTTC.

The rearrangement uses TRBV15 and TRBJ1-5; tentative D call: TRBD1 (5 bases). The ends were cut back, 0 bases at V and 5 bases at J, with 11 bases in the middle. The CDR3 spans 15 residues. Germline-derived CDR1 and CDR2 are LNHNV and YYDKDF (reference sequence). This chain's CDR3 is CATSRDGGHHQPQHF. CDR3 nucleotides: TGTGCCACCAGCAGAGACGGGGGTCATCATCAGCCCCAGCATTTT.